This entry features one T cell receptor beta chain sequence. Its binding antigen is unknown. No base qualities exist here, and no much larger clone lies one base off it. The V end loses 4 bases and the J end loses 9 bases, and a stretch of 11 bases separates them. The CDR3 runs 12 amino acids, cysteine and phenylalanine included. Of the read, only the CDR3 DNA is kept; its 36 bases are in frame from base 1. Per the germline V gene, SGDLS is the CDR1 and YYNGEE is the CDR2. In this study, focal radiation therapy paired with CTLA-4 blockade (ipilimumab) was tested in patients who had chemo-refractory metastatic non-small-cell lung cancer. This entry comes from a study of radiotherapy plus CTLA-4 blockade in lung cancer (dated by TCRdb to 2017 to 2018). Study-level background: Among enrolled patients, around 20% had an objective response and around 33% reached disease control. Study-wide findings and limitations: TCR clones derived from tumors expanded in peripheral blood after treatment with radiotherapy and ipilimumab. The strongest predictors of response, as reported, were early dynamic changes in blood T cell clones along with a rise in serum interferon-beta after radiation.

Library creation used the immunoSEQ multiplex PCR assay. The table comes from immuneACCESS by way of TCRdb, which keeps in-frame sequences with V and J called. Part of the clones is missing from these tables; in studies checked, under half for an unresolved V gene and the rest for unknown reasons. The sample table holds fewer than 55,000 clones, of which about 88% were seen once. The ten most abundant clones make up around a quarter of the sample. This receptor was taken from a human donor with non-small cell lung cancer whose response to radiotherapy plus ipilimumab could not be evaluated. The chain is encoded by TRBV9 joined to TRBJ1-3; there is no confident call for the D gene. Source: peripheral blood, taken from a patient treated with radiotherapy plus ipilimumab. The DNA reads TGTGCCAGCAGCCCTGTCAAAGCCACCATATATTTT. Translated, this is CASSPVKATIYF.